Listed below are T cell receptor beta chains from one sample, sequenced in a study of CD8+ T cells in alopecia areata. The repertoire was sequenced with immunoSEQ multiplex PCR; TCRdb's copy has only in-frame clones and lacks some. This sample has 200,000 to 250,000 clones, with less than 80% found just once. The source was CD4+ T cells sorted from blood, collected at week 0. These receptors were obtained from a human donor with alopecia areata. CDR3s include the opening cysteine and the closing phenylalanine or tryptophan. A D gene is named only where the DNA matches it firmly. Some rows mark clone size as missing; the rest say once, few, many or name a class of expanded clone.

TRBJ1-2 - TRBD1 TRBV5-1 CASSTGQDAYGYTF TGCGCCAGCAGCACTGGACAGGACGCCTATGGCTACACCTTC
TRBJ2-3 - - TRBV6-1 CASSELEGPPVDTQYF TGTGCCAGCAGTGAACTAGAAGGACCTCCAGTGGATACGCAGTATTTT
TRBJ1-5 - - TRBV2 CASSPDPRSPQHF TGTGCCAGCAGTCCCGATCCGAGGTCGCCCCAGCATTTT
TRBJ1-1 few - TRBV19 CASSMGKESTEAFF TGTGCCAGTAGTATGGGGAAAGAGAGCACTGAAGCTTTCTTT
TRBJ1-2 - - TRBV30 CAWSVLAGYTF TGTGCCTGGAGTGTACTGGCCGGCTACACCTTC
TRBJ1-2 - - TRBV6-5 CASSYSTGRTFYGYTF TGTGCCAGCAGTTACTCTACAGGGCGTACATTCTATGGCTACACCTTC
TRBJ1-1 - TRBD1 TRBV5-1 CASSEQGVNTEAFF TGCGCCAGCAGCGAACAGGGGGTGAACACTGAAGCTTTCTTT
TRBJ2-1 - - TRBV7-3 CASSLLAGDNEQFF TGTGCCAGCAGCTTACTCGCAGGTGACAATGAGCAGTTCTTC
TRBJ2-3 - TRBD1 TRBV29-1 CSSGGDRGSDTQYF TGCAGCTCTGGTGGGGACAGGGGGTCAGATACGCAGTATTTT
TRBJ2-1 - - TRBV15 CATSRAGGLYNEQFF TGTGCCACCAGCAGAGCGGGGGGCCTCTACAATGAGCAGTTCTTC
TRBJ1-6 - - TRBV9 CASSAYGDPYNSPLHF TGTGCCAGCAGCGCCTACGGGGACCCCTATAATTCACCCCTCCACTTT
TRBJ1-2 - TRBD1 TRBV11-2 CASSLRTGAFNYGYTF TGTGCCAGCAGCTTAAGGACAGGGGCCTTCAACTATGGCTACACCTTC
TRBJ2-3 - - TRBV9 CASSVQGVTDTQYF TGTGCCAGCAGCGTACAAGGGGTGACAGATACGCAGTATTTT
TRBJ2-7 - TRBD1 TRBV12-5 CASGPKGTVRDPLSYEQYF TGTGCTAGTGGTCCAAAAGGGACAGTCCGGGACCCCCTGAGCTACGAGCAGTACTTC
TRBJ1-5 few - TRBV15 CATSREKGPHQPQHF TGTGCCACCAGCAGAGAAAAGGGCCCGCATCAGCCCCAGCATTTT
TRBJ1-2 - - TRBV6-5 CASSYSGANYGYTF TGTGCCAGCAGTTACTCGGGGGCTAACTATGGCTACACCTTC
TRBJ1-5 - TRBD1 TRBV29-1 CSAGTGDQPQHF TGCAGCGCCGGGACAGGGGATCAGCCCCAGCATTTT
TRBJ2-2 - TRBD1 TRBV30 CAFTTNRGVGELFF TGTGCCTTTACGACGAACAGGGGCGTCGGGGAGCTGTTTTTT
TRBJ2-3 - - TRBV29-1 CSVEQGTDTQYF TGCAGCGTTGAACAGGGCACAGATACGCAGTATTTT
TRBJ2-3 - - TRBV15 CATSRGADTQYF TGTGCCACCAGCAGAGGTGCAGATACGCAGTATTTT
TRBJ2-7 - - TRBV29-1 CSVIGTVYEQYF TGCAGCGTGATCGGGACGGTGTACGAGCAGTACTTC
TRBJ2-5 few - TRBV30 CAWRRGIQETQYF TGTGCCTGGAGAAGGGGCATCCAAGAGACCCAGTACTTC